This T cell receptor (beta chain) comes out of a study of shared clonotypes between healthy human individuals. The CDR3 is made up of 16 amino acids. Looked up from germline, CDR1 is MDHEN and CDR2 is SYDVKM. V lost 2 bases, J lost 4 bases, and 15 bases lay in between. CD45RO-negative CD8 cells positively selected for CCR7 made up the naive population, which excluded terminally differentiated effector memory CD45RA+ cells. Splitting of each subset's genomic DNA was done evenly across several immunoSEQ plates. Sorted subsets were amplified in replicate PCRs using 200 ng DNA, some 31,000 T cell genomes. The table came from immunoSEQ multiplex PCR; TCRdb's copy has only in-frame clones and leaves some out. The repertoire holds more than 500,000 clones, with around 95% as singletons.

This clonotype originated in a woman aged 25-40 years in good health. The specimen was naive CD8+ T cells sorted from blood. The chain carries TRBV28 and TRBJ2-1; D is perhaps TRBD1 (6 bases). Here the CDR3 DNA reads TGTGCCAGCAGTTTACTTGAACAGGGACCATACAATGAGCAGTTCTTC. It translates to CASSLLEQGPYNEQFF. Supplemented by reference TRBV28 and TRBJ2-1, the full variable domain reads DVKVTQSSRYLVKRTGEKVFLECVQDMDHENMFWYRQDPGLGLRLIYFSYDVKMKEKGDIPEGYSVSREKKERFSLILESASTNQTSMYLCASSLLEQGPYNEQFFGPGTRLTVL.